The 7 T cell receptor beta chains in this list originate from one sample, sequenced in a study of control samples from healthy donors and cancer patients. Here immunoSEQ multiplex PCR was the method, and the copy in TCRdb shows in-frame clones only, minus some. The sample lists some 150,000 clones; roughly 94% were seen once. The sequenced material came from PBMCs. The receptor set was obtained from a man aged 55 to 70 with colorectal cancer.

This clone was seen only once. The J gene is TRBJ1-3, the V gene TRBV7-9, with 10 nucleotides matching TRBD1. J lost 1 base, V lost 5 bases, and 8 bases had no gene match. The CDR3 consists of 17 residues. Per germline, CDR1 SEHNR and CDR2 FQNEAQ (reference sequence). In DNA, the CDR3 is TGTGCCAGCAGCCCAGGGACAGGGGAGGGATCTGGAAACACCATATATTTT. Its translation is CASSPGTGEGSGNTIYF.

The chain couples TRBV11-2 to TRBJ2-1, with D tentatively TRBD1 (5 bases). V was shortened by 2 bases and J by 8 bases, with 10 bases between the two germline ends. Per germline, CDR1 SGHAT and CDR2 FQNNGV. The CDR3 totals 13 residues. CDR3 loop: CASSLLVGHEQFF. The DNA of the CDR3 is TGTGCCAGCAGCTTATTGGTGGGGCATGAGCAGTTCTTC.

The rearrangement joins TRBV4-1 to TRBJ2-1, with D possibly TRBD2 on 6 matching bases. Germline CDR1 and CDR2: MGHRA and YSYEKL. V lost 0 bases to trimming and J lost 15 bases, with 18 bases between them. The CDR3 runs to 14 residues. The DNA of the CDR3 is TGCGCCAGCAGCCAAGATCAGGGACTCGAATCCCGGTTCTTC. It yields the protein CASSQDQGLESRFF.

The V call is TRBV7-2, the J call TRBJ2-7, with 10 nucleotides matching TRBD2. With 1 base clipped from V and 6 bases from J, the junction kept 9 bases outside the gene matches. The CDR3 covers 16 residues. CDR1 SGHTA and CDR2 FQGNSA come from the germline V gene. The CDR3 sequence: CASSLGGTSGDGEQYF. CDR3 DNA sequence: TGTGCCAGCAGCTTAGGAGGAACTAGCGGGGACGGCGAGCAGTACTTC.

The V and J genes are TRBV5-4 and TRBJ1-4; 7 nucleotides align to TRBD1. CDR1 SGHNT and CDR2 YYREEE come from the germline V gene (reference sequence). The CDR3 consists of 14 residues. J lost 6 bases, V lost 2 bases, and 4 bases had no gene match. The CDR3 DNA reads as TGTGCCAGCAGCTTTGGAGGGGGCGATGAAAAACTGTTTTTT. Its protein product is CASSFGGGDEKLFF.

CDR3 protein: CASSRDRGEGYTF. CDR3 sequence (DNA): TGTGCCAGCAGCCGAGACAGGGGAGAAGGCTACACCTTC. The chain joins TRBV7-2 to TRBJ1-2; 8 nucleotides match TRBD1. The CDR3 contains 13 residues. Trimming removed 5 bases from V and 8 bases from J; junction bases left unmatched: 7. Germline V gene sequence: CDR1 SGHTA, CDR2 FQGNSA.

This chain connects TRBV12-3 or TRBV12-4 to TRBJ2-1; D not resolved. Trimming removed 6 bases at V and 6 bases at J, with 9 bases between. This CDR3 is built from 12 residues. The CDR3 spells CASRTSGNEQFF. Here the CDR3 DNA reads TGTGCCAGCAGAACCTCGGGCAATGAGCAGTTCTTC.